The rows below give T cell receptor beta chains drawn from one sample of a study of radiotherapy plus CTLA-4 blockade in lung cancer. Assay: immunoSEQ multiplex PCR; the TCRdb copy retains only in-frame clones and omits some. This table holds about 77,000 clones, roughly 80% found once. The sequencing here drew on peripheral blood, taken from a patient treated with radiotherapy plus ipilimumab. These receptors originate from a human donor with non-small cell lung cancer whose response to radiotherapy plus ipilimumab could not be evaluated. Both conserved end residues are part of each CDR3. A D gene is named only where the DNA matches it firmly. Some rows have no size entry. The others give once, few or many, or a class for an expanded clone.

J,V,D,length,size,DNA,CDR3
TRBJ1-2,TRBV7-2,TRBD1,15,-,TGTGCCAGCAGTATCCGGGACAGGGGGAACTATGGCTACACCTTC,CASSIRDRGNYGYTF
TRBJ2-3,TRBV7-3,TRBD2,16,-,TGTGCCAGCAGCCCCTTTAGCGGGGCGGGCACAGATACGCAGTATTTT,CASSPFSGAGTDTQYF
TRBJ2-1,TRBV6-6,-,13,-,TGTGCCAGCAGTTACGGGGCTACGGCTGAGCAGTTCTTC,CASSYGATAEQFF
TRBJ2-7,TRBV5-1,-,13,few,TGCGCCAGCAGCTTGGCGGGCTCCTACGAGCAGTACTTC,CASSLAGSYEQYF
TRBJ2-5,TRBV4-1,TRBD1,16,few,TGCGCCAGCAGCCCGACAGGGGGCGCCGGCCAAGAGACCCAGTACTTC,CASSPTGGAGQETQYF
TRBJ2-3,TRBV6-1,TRBD2,17,-,TGTGCCAGCAGTGTGGGGACTAGCGGGAGGGCCATAGATACGCAGTATTTT,CASSVGTSGRAIDTQYF
TRBJ1-2,TRBV4-3,-,14,few,TGCGCCAGCAGCCAAGATCGGGTGAACTATGGCTACACCTTC,CASSQDRVNYGYTF
TRBJ1-5,TRBV7-2,-,15,few,TGTGCCAGCAGCCCTAACGCAGGGCTCGATCAGCCCCAGCATTTT,CASSPNAGLDQPQHF
TRBJ2-7,TRBV25-1,TRBD1,13,few,TGTGCCAGCAGTCGACAGGGTTTGGACGAGCAGTACTTC,CASSRQGLDEQYF
TRBJ2-7,TRBV7-3,-,12,-,TGTGCCAGCAGCTTATTCGGAGGCGAGCAGTACTTC,CASSLFGGEQYF
TRBJ2-2,TRBV6-5,-,15,-,TGTGCCAGCAGTTACTCTATGACGGGGACCGGGGAGCTGTTTTTT,CASSYSMTGTGELFF
TRBJ2-1,TRBV19,TRBD2,15,few,TGTGCCAGTAGTTCCCAAGCGGGAGGTATCAATGAGCAGTTCTTC,CASSSQAGGINEQFF
TRBJ1-2,TRBV6-5,TRBD1,14,-,TGTGCCAGCACCTACAGGGGGGGCGGCTATGGCTACACCTTC,CASTYRGGGYGYTF
TRBJ1-1,TRBV28,-,13,few,TGTGCCAGCAGCATAGTAGGGGTCACTGAAGCTTTCTTT,CASSIVGVTEAFF
TRBJ2-7,TRBV2,TRBD2,18,-,TGTGCCACCGAGGGACTAGCGGGGTATTCAACATTCTCCTACGAGCAGTACTTC,CATEGLAGYSTFSYEQYF
TRBJ2-5,TRBV2,-,11,-,TGTGCCAGTCGGGGTGGAGAGACCCAGTACTTC,CASRGGETQYF
TRBJ1-2,TRBV6-5,-,14,-,TGTGCCAGCAGTCGCGACAGTGCTAACTATGGCTACACCTTC,CASSRDSANYGYTF
TRBJ1-3,TRBV9,TRBD1,16,-,TGTGCCAGCAGCCCGGGACAGGGACAAGCTGGAAACACCATATATTTT,CASSPGQGQAGNTIYF
TRBJ1-1,TRBV27,TRBD1,15,-,TGTGCCAGCATAAAGGACAGGGGAGTCGGGACAGAAGCTTTCTTT,CASIKDRGVGTEAFF